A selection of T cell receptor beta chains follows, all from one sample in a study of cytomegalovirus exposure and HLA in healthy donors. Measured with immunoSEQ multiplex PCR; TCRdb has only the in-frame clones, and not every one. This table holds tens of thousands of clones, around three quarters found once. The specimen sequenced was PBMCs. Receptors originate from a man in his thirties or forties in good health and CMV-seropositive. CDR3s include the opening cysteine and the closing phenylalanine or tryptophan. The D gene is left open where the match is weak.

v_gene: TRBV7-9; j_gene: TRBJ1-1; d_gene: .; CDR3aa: CASSHRGGSMNTEAFF
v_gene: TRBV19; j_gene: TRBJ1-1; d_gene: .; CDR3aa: CASSRGLPTTEAFF
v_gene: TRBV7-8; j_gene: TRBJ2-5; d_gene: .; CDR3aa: CASSSERAQYF
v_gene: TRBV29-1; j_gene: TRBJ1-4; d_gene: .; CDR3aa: CSVEVYDSSNEKLFF
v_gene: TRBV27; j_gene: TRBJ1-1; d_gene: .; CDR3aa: CASSLLSGMNTEAFF
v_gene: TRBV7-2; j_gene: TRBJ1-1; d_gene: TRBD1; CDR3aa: CASSSGPGGTEAFF
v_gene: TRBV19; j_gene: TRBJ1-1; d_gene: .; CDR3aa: CASTDRRGTEAFF
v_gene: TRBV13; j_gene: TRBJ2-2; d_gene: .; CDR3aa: CASSYRQTVGTGELFF
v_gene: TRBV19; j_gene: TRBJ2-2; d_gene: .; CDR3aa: CASLSGENTGELFF
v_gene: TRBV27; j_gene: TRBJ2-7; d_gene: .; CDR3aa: CASSLGRVYEQYF
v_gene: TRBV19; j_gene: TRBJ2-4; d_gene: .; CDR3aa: CASSRGQPAKNIQYF
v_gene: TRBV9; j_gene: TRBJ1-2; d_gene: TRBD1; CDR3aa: CASSARTGPKGYGYTF
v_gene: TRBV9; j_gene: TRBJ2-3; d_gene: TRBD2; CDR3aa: CASSERGLSDTQYF
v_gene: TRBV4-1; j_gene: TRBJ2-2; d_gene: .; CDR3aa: CASSQDGWRDTGELFF
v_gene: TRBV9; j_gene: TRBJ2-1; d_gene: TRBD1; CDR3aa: CASSVGQGEINEQFF
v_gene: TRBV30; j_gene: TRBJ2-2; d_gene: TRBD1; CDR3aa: CAWTRDRLGRSTGELFF
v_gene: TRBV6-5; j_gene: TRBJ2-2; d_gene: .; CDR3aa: CASSYRGGTGELFF
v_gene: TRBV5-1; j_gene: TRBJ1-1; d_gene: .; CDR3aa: CASSRSAASGSEAFF
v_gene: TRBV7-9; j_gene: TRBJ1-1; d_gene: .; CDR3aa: CASSFRGGGEAFF
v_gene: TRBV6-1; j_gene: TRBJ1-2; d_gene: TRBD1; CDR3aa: CASSRQGGGYTF
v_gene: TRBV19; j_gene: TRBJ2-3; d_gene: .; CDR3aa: CASSIDRDLGTDTQYF
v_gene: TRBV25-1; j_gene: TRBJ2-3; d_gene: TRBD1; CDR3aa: CASSDPRDRGPDTQYF
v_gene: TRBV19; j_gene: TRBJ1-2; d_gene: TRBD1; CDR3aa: CASPLRTGDYGYTF
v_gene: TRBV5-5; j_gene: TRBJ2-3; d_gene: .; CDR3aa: CASSLNQGSTDTQYF
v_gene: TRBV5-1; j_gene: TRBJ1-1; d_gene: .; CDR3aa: CASSVTAKNTEAFF
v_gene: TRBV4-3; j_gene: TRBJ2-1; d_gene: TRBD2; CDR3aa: CASSQDGAGGPLNEQFF
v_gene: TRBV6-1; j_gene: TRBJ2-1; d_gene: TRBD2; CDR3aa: CASSETSGGSSYNEQFF
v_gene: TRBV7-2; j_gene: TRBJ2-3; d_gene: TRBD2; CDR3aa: CASKGAGGLLNTQYF
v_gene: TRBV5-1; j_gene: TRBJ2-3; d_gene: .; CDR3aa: CASSLEVRGSTDTQYF